This T cell receptor beta chain was sequenced for a study of cytomegalovirus exposure and HLA in healthy donors. Study outcomes and limitations: It was shown in a later analysis that HLA-associated TCR beta chains were more clonally expanded than other, equally common chains.

Note on this clone: Its antigen is still unknown.

It was with 60 Vbeta and 13 Jbeta primers that the PCR ran. Profiled with immunoSEQ multiplex PCR; TCRdb holds only in-frame clones, not every one. This sample has roughly 100,000 clones; over 60% occur once, and the top ten carry about 22%. This TCR was sampled from a woman aged 50 to 60 in good health and CMV-seropositive. The sample comprised PBMCs.

The CDR3 spells CAISELTPTNTGELFF. The CDR3 DNA reads as TGTGCCATCAGTGAGCTCACACCAACGAACACCGGGGAGCTGTTTTTT. This chain connects TRBV10-3 to TRBJ2-2; no reliable D call. The CDR3 extends over 16 amino acids. Germline CDR1 reads ENHRY; CDR2 reads SYGVKD. V was shortened by 2 bases and J by 0 bases, with 10 bases between the two germline ends.